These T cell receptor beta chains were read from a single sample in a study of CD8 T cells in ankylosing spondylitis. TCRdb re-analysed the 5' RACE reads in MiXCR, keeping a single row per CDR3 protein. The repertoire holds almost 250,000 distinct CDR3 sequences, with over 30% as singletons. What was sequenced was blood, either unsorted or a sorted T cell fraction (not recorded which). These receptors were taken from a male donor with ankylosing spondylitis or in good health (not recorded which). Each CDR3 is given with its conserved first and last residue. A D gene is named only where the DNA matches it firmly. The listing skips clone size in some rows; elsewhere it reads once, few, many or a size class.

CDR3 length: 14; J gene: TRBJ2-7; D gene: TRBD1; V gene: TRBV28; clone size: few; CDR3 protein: CASSLDRGQDEQYF; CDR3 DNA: TGTGCCAGCAGCCTCGACAGGGGGCAGGACGAGCAGTACTTC
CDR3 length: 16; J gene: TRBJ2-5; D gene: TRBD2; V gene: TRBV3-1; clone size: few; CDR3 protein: CASSPPGAGGTETQYF; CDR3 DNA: TGTGCCAGCAGCCCCCCGGGAGCGGGGGGGACGGAGACCCAGTACTTC
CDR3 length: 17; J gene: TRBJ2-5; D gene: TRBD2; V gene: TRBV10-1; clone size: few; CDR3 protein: CASSERTSGGSRETQYF; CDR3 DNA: TGCGCCAGCAGTGAGAGGACTAGCGGGGGGTCCCGAGAGACCCAGTACTTC
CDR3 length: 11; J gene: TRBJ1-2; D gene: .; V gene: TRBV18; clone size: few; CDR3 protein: CAAEENYGYTF; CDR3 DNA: TGTGCCGCAGAAGAGAACTATGGCTACACCTTC
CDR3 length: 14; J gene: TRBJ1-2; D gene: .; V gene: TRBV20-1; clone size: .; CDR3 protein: CSARDRRGYYGYTF; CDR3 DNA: TGCAGTGCTAGAGATAGGCGGGGGTACTATGGCTACACCTTC
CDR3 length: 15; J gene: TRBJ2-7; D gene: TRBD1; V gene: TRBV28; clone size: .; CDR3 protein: CASRPHGQGAGEQYF; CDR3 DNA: TGTGCCAGCAGACCACACGGACAGGGGGCGGGCGAGCAGTACTTC
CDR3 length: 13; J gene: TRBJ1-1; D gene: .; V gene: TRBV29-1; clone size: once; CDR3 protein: CSAVQGRFTEAFF; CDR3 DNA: TGCAGCGCAGTGCAGGGAAGGTTCACTGAAGCTTTCTTT
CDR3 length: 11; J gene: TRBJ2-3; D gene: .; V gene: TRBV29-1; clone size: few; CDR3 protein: CSVPGADTQYF; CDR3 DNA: TGCAGCGTTCCAGGGGCAGATACGCAGTATTTT
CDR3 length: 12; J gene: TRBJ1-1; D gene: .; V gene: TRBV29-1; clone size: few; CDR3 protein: CSVGSVWGEAFF; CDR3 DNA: TGCAGCGTTGGGTCCGTTTGGGGTGAAGCTTTCTTT
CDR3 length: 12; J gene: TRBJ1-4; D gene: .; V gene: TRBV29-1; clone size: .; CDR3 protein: CSVEQGDEKLFF; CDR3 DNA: TGCAGCGTTGAACAGGGCGATGAAAAACTGTTTTTT
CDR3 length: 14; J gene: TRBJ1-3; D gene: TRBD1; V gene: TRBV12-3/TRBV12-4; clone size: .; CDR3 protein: CASIDDRGGNTIYF; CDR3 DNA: TGTGCCAGCATCGACGACAGGGGGGGAAACACCATATATTTT
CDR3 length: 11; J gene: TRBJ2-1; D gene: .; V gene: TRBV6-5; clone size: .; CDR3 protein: CASSWGSEQFF; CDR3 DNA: TGTGCCAGCAGTTGGGGGAGTGAGCAGTTCTTC
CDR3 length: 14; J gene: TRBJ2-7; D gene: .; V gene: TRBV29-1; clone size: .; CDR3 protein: CSVEPSGQNYEQYF; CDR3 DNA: TGCAGCGTTGAGCCGTCCGGACAGAACTACGAGCAGTACTTC
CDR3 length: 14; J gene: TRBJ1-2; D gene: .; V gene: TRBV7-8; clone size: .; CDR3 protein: CASSLTPVTYGYTF; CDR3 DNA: TGTGCCAGCAGTCTTACCCCAGTAACCTATGGCTACACCTTC
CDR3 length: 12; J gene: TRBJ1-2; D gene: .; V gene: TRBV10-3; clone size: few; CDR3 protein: CAISAETGGYTF; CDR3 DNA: TGTGCCATCAGTGCTGAGACAGGAGGCTACACCTTC
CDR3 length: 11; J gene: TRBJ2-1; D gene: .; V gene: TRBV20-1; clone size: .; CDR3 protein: CSEQQGTEQFF; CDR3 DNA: TGCAGTGAACAACAGGGAACTGAGCAGTTCTTC
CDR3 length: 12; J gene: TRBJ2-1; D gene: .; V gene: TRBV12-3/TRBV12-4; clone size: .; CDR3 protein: CASSSRVNEQFF; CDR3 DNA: TGTGCCAGCAGTAGCAGGGTCAATGAGCAGTTCTTC
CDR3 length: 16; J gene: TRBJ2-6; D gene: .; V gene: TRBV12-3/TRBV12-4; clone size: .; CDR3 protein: CASSGRGGTGANVLTF; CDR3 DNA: TGTGCCAGCAGTGGGAGAGGGGGAACTGGGGCCAACGTCCTGACTTTC
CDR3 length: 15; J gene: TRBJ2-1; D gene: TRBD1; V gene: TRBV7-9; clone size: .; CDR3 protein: CASSSTGTGFYEQFF; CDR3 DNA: TGTGCCAGCAGTTCAACCGGGACAGGCTTTTATGAGCAGTTCTTC
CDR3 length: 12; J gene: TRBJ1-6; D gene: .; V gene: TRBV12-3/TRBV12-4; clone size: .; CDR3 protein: CASSRENSPLHF; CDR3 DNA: TGTGCCAGCAGTAGGGAGAATTCACCCCTCCACTTT
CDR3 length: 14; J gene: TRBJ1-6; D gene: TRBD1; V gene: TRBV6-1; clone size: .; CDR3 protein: CASRLDRGFSPLHF; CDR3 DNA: TGTGCCAGCAGACTAGACAGGGGATTCTCACCCCTCCACTTT
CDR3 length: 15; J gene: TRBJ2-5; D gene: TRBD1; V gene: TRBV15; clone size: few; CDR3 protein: CATSRGGTGDMAQYF; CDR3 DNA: TGTGCCACCAGCAGAGGCGGGACAGGGGATATGGCCCAGTACTTC
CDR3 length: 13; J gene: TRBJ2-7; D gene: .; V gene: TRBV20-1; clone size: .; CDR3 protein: CSAPGQTSYEQYF; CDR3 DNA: TGCAGTGCCCCTGGACAGACTTCCTACGAGCAGTACTTC
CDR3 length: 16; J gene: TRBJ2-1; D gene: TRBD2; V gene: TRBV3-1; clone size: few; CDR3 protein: CASSQDGSSGVDEQFF; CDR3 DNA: TGTGCCAGCAGCCAAGATGGATCCAGCGGGGTTGATGAGCAGTTCTTC
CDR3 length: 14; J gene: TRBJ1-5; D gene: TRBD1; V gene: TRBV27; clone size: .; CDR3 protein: CASSSTGYNQPQHF; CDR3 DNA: TGTGCCAGCAGTTCGACAGGGTACAATCAGCCCCAGCATTTT
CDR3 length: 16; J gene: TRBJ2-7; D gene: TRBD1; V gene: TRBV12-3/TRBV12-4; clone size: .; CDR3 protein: CASSFRPGQGAEEQYF; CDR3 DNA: TGTGCCAGCAGTTTCCGGCCGGGACAGGGGGCTGAAGAGCAGTACTTC
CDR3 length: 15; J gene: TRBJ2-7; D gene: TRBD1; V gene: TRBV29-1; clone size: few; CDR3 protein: CSVEEGGQGPYEQYF; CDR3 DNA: TGCAGCGTTGAAGAAGGAGGACAGGGCCCCTACGAGCAGTACTTC
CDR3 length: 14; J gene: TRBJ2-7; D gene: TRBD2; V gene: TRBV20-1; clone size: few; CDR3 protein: CSASAGDLPYEQYF; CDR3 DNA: TGCAGTGCTAGTGCGGGGGACCTCCCCTACGAGCAGTACTTC
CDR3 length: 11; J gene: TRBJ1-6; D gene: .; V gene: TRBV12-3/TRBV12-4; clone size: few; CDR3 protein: CASTMGWPLHF; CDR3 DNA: TGTGCCAGCACCATGGGGTGGCCCCTCCACTTT
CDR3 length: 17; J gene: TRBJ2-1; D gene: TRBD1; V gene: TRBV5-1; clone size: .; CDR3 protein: CASSLDGDRGSYNEQFF; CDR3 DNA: TGCGCCAGCAGCTTGGATGGTGACAGGGGGTCCTACAATGAGCAGTTCTTC
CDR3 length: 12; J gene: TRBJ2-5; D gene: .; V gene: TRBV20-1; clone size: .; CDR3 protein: CSAPTRTETQYF; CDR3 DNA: TGCAGTGCTCCTACTAGGACAGAGACCCAGTACTTC
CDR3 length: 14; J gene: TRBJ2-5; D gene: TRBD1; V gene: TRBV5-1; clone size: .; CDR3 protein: CASQEGTVKETQYF; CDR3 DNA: TGCGCCAGCCAAGAGGGGACAGTAAAAGAGACCCAGTACTTC
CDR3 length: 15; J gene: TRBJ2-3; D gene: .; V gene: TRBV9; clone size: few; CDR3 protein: CASSLGLFSTDTQYF; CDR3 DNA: TGTGCCAGCTCCCTGGGGCTTTTTAGCACAGATACGCAGTATTTT
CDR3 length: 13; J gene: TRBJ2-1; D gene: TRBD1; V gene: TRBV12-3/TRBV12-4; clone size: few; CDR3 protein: CASSLAGQRGQFF; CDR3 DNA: TGTGCCAGCAGTTTAGCGGGACAGAGGGGGCAGTTCTTC